The entry below describes one T cell receptor (beta chain). What antigen it recognizes has not been identified. No base qualities exist here, and no much larger clone lies one base off it. All donors were healthy Caucasians. The twin cohort comprised three pairs of female monozygotic twins, all aged about 18 to 29 years. Positive isolation kits from Invitrogen were used to isolate the CD4+ and CD8+ T cell populations. The data were obtained in a study of identical twins (TCRdb year 2016). Describing the broader study: To test whether fetal clonotypes persist, this study deep-sequenced TCR alpha and beta repertoires from monozygotic twins, from unrelated adults of various ages, and from cord blood. To rule out contamination, the twin experiments were replicated at different times with different library preparation protocols. Results and caveats for the whole study, not just this receptor: Conclusions relied on cross-sectional statistical analysis, since the same donors could not be followed over many years. Fewer insertions were carried by abundant cord blood beta clonotypes; a weaker similar trend was observed in young adult naive repertoires, while no such trend was observed in memory repertoires. Compared with coincidental sharing between unrelated individuals, out-of-frame TCR alpha sequences shared between twins had an excess of sequences with low generation probability. A weaker excess of twin sharing was found in beta out-of-frame sequences because the signal-to-noise ratio was lowered by fewer shared sequences. Invariant T cells such as MAIT and iNKT could partly confound zero-insertion analyses, although diverse VJ usage argued against such confounding for most clonotypes. Recombination models systematically underestimated out-of-frame TCR alpha sharing in monozygotic twins but agreed with sharing between unrelated individuals.

The method was 5' RACE. The sample was run on an Illumina HiSeq 2000. Template switching introduced a universal primer binding site; the final cDNA contained a unique molecular identifier, enabling accurate counting of TCR cDNA molecules. First-strand cDNA for TCR alpha and beta chains was synthesized from specific primers in the conserved constant-segment region. Each cDNA library was double barcoded, with a SMART-Mk sample barcode plus Illumina barcodes, to control for contamination. TruSeq adapter sequences and Illumina sample barcodes were added in two successive PCR steps. The TCR alpha and beta cDNA libraries were sequenced on the Illumina HiSeq platform using custom primers. The original pipeline was this. MiGEC was used to process raw reads and extract unique molecular identifiers, and MiXCR was used to find CDR3 positions. Recombination models were inferred per individual with the repgenHMM and IGoR tools using an EM algorithm. Shared clonotype analysis was performed with the tcR package in R, normalizing sharing by the product of cloneset sizes. To study raw recombination free of thymic and clonal selection effects, out-of-frame nonproductive sequences were analyzed. TCRdb reprocessed the public reads (quality trimming at Q25 with fastp, clone calling with MiXCR) and kept in-frame beta chains. All rows with the same CDR3 protein become a single entry with the most common DNA and genes. TCRdb's processing, not the authors' own work, is the source of the V and J calls. Counted in this sample were 400,000 to 500,000 distinct CDR3 sequences; over 11% of them appeared once. The ten largest make up approximately 1% of the sample.

These data also formed part of another study, on yellow fever vaccine responses in identical twins. The second study reports: According to the authors, in identical twins the way T cells responded to vaccination appeared partly convergent and partly personalized. Focusing on identical twins, the study followed the T cell clones that responded to the vaccine, and did so with precision.

Sequences were obtained from CD4+ T cells sorted from blood. This TCR was recovered from a woman aged 18-29 years in good health.

The DNA reads TGCGCCAGCAGTGAGTCGGGGGGGTTTCAGCAGTACTTC. Translated, this is CASSESGGFQQYF. The rearranged chain carries TRBV10-1 and TRBJ2-7, with 7 bases matching TRBD2. Taken from the germline V gene (reference sequence), the CDR1 and CDR2 loops are WNHNN and SYGVQD. Inclusive of the bounding cysteine and phenylalanine, the CDR3 is 13 residues long. Only the CDR3 part of the read is kept: 39 bases, read in frame from the first base. V is pruned by 0 bases and J by 8 bases, leaving 4 bases of the junction without a gene match.